This TCR beta chain was documented in a study of identical twins. TCRdb reprocessed the 5' RACE reads via MiXCR and lists one record per CDR3 protein. The sample has 500,000 to 700,000 distinct CDR3 sequences, under 8.5% seen once; the top ten hold 1.5% to 2%. Study-wide results and limits: The models systematically underestimated how much out-of-frame TCR alpha was shared in monozygotic twins. For zero-insertion analyses, partial confounding could come from invariant MAIT and iNKT cells.

Healthy Caucasians, and only they, were the donors. Concerning this clonotype: Its specificity is not known.

These data are also associated with another study on yellow fever vaccine responses in identical twins.

Sequencing was carried out using PBMCs. The sequence was obtained from a woman between 18 and 29 years old in good health.

This CDR3 is CASSQGNPSYGYTF. The CDR3, as DNA: TGTGCCAGCAGCCAAGGAAACCCTAGCTATGGCTACACCTTC. The rearrangement links TRBV3-1 to TRBJ1-2; D is uncertain. V was cut by 1 base and J by 4 bases, with 10 bases left in between. CDR1 and CDR2 (germline): LGHDT, YNNKEL (reference sequence). The CDR3 sequence is 14 residues long.